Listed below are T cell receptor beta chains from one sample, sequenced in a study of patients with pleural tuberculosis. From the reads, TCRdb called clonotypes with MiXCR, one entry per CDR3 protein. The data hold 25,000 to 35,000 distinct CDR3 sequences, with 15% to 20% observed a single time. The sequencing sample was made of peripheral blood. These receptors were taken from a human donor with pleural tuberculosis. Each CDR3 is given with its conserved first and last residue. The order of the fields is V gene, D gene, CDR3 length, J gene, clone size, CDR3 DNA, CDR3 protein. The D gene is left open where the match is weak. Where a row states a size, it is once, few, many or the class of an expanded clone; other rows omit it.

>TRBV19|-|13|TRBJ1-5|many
TGTGCCAGCAACCGACAGATCAATCAGCCCCAGCATTTT
CASNRQINQPQHF
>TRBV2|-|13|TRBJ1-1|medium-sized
TGTGCCAGCAGTGACAGGAGGGTAACTGAAGCTTTCTTT
CASSDRRVTEAFF
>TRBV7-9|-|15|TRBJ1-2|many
TGTGCCAGCAGCTATAACCAGATAGCTAACTATGGCTACACCTTC
CASSYNQIANYGYTF
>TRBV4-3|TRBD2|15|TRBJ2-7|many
TGCGCCAGCAGCCAAGATCTCGGGGGGGCCTACGAGCAGTACTTC
CASSQDLGGAYEQYF
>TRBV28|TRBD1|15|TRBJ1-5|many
TGTGCCAGCAGTTCCAGGGGGCGCGGCAATCAGCCCCAGCATTTT
CASSSRGRGNQPQHF
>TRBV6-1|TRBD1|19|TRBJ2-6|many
TGTGCCAGCAGTAAGAGGGACAGCGCCTTAGACTCTGGGGCCAACGTCCTGACTTTC
CASSKRDSALDSGANVLTF
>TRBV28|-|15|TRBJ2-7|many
TGTGCCAGCAGTACGACAGAACTGCATTCCTACGAGCAGTACTTC
CASSTTELHSYEQYF
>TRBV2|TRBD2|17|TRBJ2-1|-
TGTGCCAGCTATTTTTCAGCCGGGACTAGCGGGAAAAATGAGCAGTTCTTC
CASYFSAGTSGKNEQFF
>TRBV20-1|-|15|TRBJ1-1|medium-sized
TGCAGTGCTAGAGATACGGGTGGAAGAAGAACTGAAGCTTTCTTT
CSARDTGGRRTEAFF
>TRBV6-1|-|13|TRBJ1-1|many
TGTGCCAGCAGAGATACACCAAACACTGAAGCTTTCTTT
CASRDTPNTEAFF
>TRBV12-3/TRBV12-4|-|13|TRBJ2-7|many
TGTGCCAGCAGGTTACAGTCCATCCACGAGCAGTACTTC
CASRLQSIHEQYF
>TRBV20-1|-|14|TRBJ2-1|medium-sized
TGCAGTGCTCCGGGACACCACTCCTACAATGAGCAGTTCTTC
CSAPGHHSYNEQFF
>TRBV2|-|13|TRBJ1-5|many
TGTGCCAGCAGTCAGGGTTTGAATCAGCCCCAGCATTTT
CASSQGLNQPQHF
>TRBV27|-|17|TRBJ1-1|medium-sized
TGTGCCAGCAGTTTATCGTTCAGGGAGGGCATGAACACTGAAGCTTTCTTT
CASSLSFREGMNTEAFF
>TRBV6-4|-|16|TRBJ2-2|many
TGTGCCAGCAGTGAAGGAGGCGGGATCGTCGCCGGGGAGCTGTTTTTT
CASSEGGGIVAGELFF
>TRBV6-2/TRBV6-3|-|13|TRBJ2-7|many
TGTGCCAGCTCTAGCGTTCTCTCCTACGAGCAGTACTTC
CASSSVLSYEQYF
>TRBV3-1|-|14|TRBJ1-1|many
TGTGCCAGCAGCCAACAAAACAGGGTCTCTGAAGCTTTCTTT
CASSQQNRVSEAFF
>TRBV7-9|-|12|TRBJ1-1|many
TGTGCCAGCAGTCTAGGGTGGACTGAAGCTTTCTTT
CASSLGWTEAFF
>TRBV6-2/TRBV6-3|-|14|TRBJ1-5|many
TGTGCCAGCAACGACTGGGGAGGCAATCAGCCCCAGCATTTT
CASNDWGGNQPQHF
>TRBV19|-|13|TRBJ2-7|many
TGTGCCAGTAGTATGCTGACGACAGGCGAGCAGTACTTC
CASSMLTTGEQYF
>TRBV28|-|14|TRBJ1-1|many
TGTGCCAGCAGTTTATGGGGCCGACGGACTGAAGCTTTCTTT
CASSLWGRRTEAFF
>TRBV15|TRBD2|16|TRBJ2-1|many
TGTGCCACCAGCACTCAGCGGGAGGGGGTTCTCAATGAGCAGTTCTTC
CATSTQREGVLNEQFF
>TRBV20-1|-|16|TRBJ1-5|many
TGCAGTGCTAGAGTAGACAGCACCGATAGCAATCAGCCCCAGCATTTT
CSARVDSTDSNQPQHF
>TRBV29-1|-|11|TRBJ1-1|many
TGCAGCGTTGTCCCGGGATCCGAAGCTTTCTTT
CSVVPGSEAFF
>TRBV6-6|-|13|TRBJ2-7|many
TGTGCCAGCAGTTACTCGGGACACTACGAGCAGTACTTC
CASSYSGHYEQYF
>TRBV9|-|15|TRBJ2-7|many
TGTGCCAGCAGCCCCCGTACCGGGTCCACCTACGAGCAGTACTTC
CASSPRTGSTYEQYF
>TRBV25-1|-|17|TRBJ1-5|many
TGTGCCAGCAGTGAAGGCCCGGGTATATCCCCAAATCAGCCCCAGCATTTT
CASSEGPGISPNQPQHF
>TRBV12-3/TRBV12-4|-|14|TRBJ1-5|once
TGTGCCAGCAGCCTTTACAGGGAAGACCGGCCCCAGCATTTC
CASSLYREDRPQHF
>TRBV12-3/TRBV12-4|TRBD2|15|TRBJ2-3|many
TGTGCCAGCTTTCGGACTAGCGGGGTACTAGATACGCAGTATTTT
CASFRTSGVLDTQYF
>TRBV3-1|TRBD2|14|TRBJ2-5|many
TGTGCCAGCAGCCAAGGGGGGGGTCGGGGCACCCAGTACTTC
CASSQGGGRGTQYF
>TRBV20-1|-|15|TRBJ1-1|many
TGCAGTGCTTGGAACCCGGGACGGGCGAACACTGAAGCTTTCTTT
CSAWNPGRANTEAFF
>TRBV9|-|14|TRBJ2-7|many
TGTGCCAGCAGCGTAGGTAGCGGATCCTACGAGCAGTACTTC
CASSVGSGSYEQYF
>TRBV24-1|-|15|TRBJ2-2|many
TGTGCCACGCATACGGGGCGACGGGGAACCGGGGAGCTGTTTTTT
CATHTGRRGTGELFF
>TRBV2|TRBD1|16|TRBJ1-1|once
TGTGCCAGCAGCCGGGACAGGGGGCTGAGTAACACTGAAGCTTTCTTT
CASSRDRGLSNTEAFF
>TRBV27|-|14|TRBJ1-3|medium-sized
TGTGCCAGCAGTTTAGGCACCTCTGGAAACACCATATATTTT
CASSLGTSGNTIYF